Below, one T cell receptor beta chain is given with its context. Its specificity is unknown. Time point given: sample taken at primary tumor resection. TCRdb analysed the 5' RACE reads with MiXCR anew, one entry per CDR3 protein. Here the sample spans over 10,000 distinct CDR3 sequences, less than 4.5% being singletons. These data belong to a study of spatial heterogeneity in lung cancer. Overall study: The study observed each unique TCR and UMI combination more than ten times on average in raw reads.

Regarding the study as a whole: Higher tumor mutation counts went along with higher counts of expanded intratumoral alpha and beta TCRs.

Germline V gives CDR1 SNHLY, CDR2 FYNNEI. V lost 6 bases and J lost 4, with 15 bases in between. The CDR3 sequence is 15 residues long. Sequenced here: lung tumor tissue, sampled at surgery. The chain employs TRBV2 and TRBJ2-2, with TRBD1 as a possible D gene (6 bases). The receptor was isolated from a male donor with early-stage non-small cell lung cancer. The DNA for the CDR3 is TGTGCCAGCAGGGGGCAGGGGCTCGGCACCGGGGAGCTGTTTTTT. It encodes CASRGQGLGTGELFF.